The 19 T cell receptor beta chains listed next were all sequenced from one sample in a study of CD8+CD57+ T cells in acquired aplastic anemia (dated by TCRdb to the late 2010s). Instrument on record: Illumina HiSeq 2000. Genomic DNA served as template for TCR beta VDJ combination and CDR3 sequence profiling. Starting from the raw public reads, TCRdb applied fastp trimming at Q25, assembled clones with MiXCR and retained in-frame beta chains. CDR3 protein duplicates are merged, each entry listing the most common genes and DNA. This sample lists some 200,000 distinct CDR3 sequences; approximately 60% were detected once. 25% to 30% of the sample belongs to the ten largest clones. Sequenced material: sorted CD4+, CD8+, or CD8+CD57+ T cells (not recorded which) from PBMCs. The receptors originated from a human donor in good health.

At least ten counts were recorded for this clonotype. V gene TRBV4-3 combines with J gene TRBJ2-2; D remains unclear. Germline CDR1 and CDR2: LGHNA and YSLEER. The CDR3 has 15 residues. Trimming left V 4 bases short and J 5 bases short, with 14 bases between. Written as DNA, the CDR3 is TGCGCCAGCAGCCGCTCTTCTGGTCCTACCGGGGAGCTGTTTTTT. Translating it yields CASSRSSGPTGELFF.

This chain joins TRBV12-3 or TRBV12-4 and TRBJ1-1, with D hard to call. CDR3 length equals 14 residues. V was clipped by 2 bases and J by 1 base, with 8 bases between them. The CDR3 here is CASSLKGQNTEAFF. The CDR3 bases are TGTGCCAGCAGTTTAAAAGGGCAGAACACTGAAGCTTTCTTT.

The rearrangement joins TRBV9 to TRBJ2-5; D call uncertain. V lost 0 bases and J lost 2, with 17 bases in between. This CDR3 is built from 17 residues. The germline V gene has CDR1 SGDLS and CDR2 YYNGEE. In DNA form, the CDR3 reads TGTGCCAGCAGCGTAGAGGTGGCGGAGATTTCACAAGAGACCCAGTACTTC. Residues: CASSVEVAEISQETQYF. The whole variable domain, filled in from reference TRBV9 and TRBJ2-5, reads DSGVTQTPKHLITATGQRVTLRCSPRSGDLSVYWYQQSLDQGLQFLIQYYNGEERAKGNILERFSAQQFPDLHSELNLSSLELGDSALYFCASSVEVAEISQETQYFGPGTRLLVL.

This clonotype was detected once. The chain links TRBV15 to TRBJ1-6; D call uncertain. V shed 3 bases and J shed 9 bases, with 15 bases lying between them. The germline V gene has CDR1 LNHNV and CDR2 YYDKDF (reference sequence). The CDR3 consists of 15 residues. CDR3 loop: CATSSREISPSPLHF. DNA of the CDR3: TGTGCCACCAGCAGCAGAGAGATATCGCCTTCACCCCTCCACTTT.

This chain connects TRBV20-1 to TRBJ1-1, with 9 positions matching TRBD1. Trimming took 4 bases from V and 5 from J; bases not matched to a gene: 11. The germline gives CDR1 DFQATT, CDR2 SNEGSKA (reference sequence). This CDR3 is 15 amino acids long. CDR3 sequence (DNA): TGCAGTGCTAATAGCGGGACAGGGATATGGACTGAAGCTTTCTTT. Its translation: CSANSGTGIWTEAFF.

The gene calls are TRBV30 and TRBJ2-1; D is unresolved. The V gene's germline CDR1 is GTSNPN and CDR2 SVGIG (reference sequence). Trimming shortened V by 1 base and J by 5 bases, and 9 bases separated the two germline ends. This CDR3 spans 13 amino acids. The CDR3 DNA sequence: TGTGCCTGGAGTGATGACCGTAACAATGAGCAGTTCTTC. Translated, it gives CAWSDDRNNEQFF.

This chain connects TRBV20-1 to TRBJ2-7; the D gene is possibly TRBD1 (5 bases). The V and J ends lost 7 bases and 0 bases respectively, with 10 bases between them. The CDR3 totals 12 residues. Germline V gene sequence: CDR1 DFQATT, CDR2 SNEGSKA (reference sequence). The DNA of the CDR3 is TGCAGTGGGACAAGATCCTCCTACGAGCAGTACTTC. This translates into CSGTRSSYEQYF.

The chain links TRBV7-3 to TRBJ2-1; 9 nucleotides line up with TRBD2. CDR1 SGHTA and CDR2 FQGTGA come from the germline V gene. The CDR3 totals 15 residues. V shed 5 bases, J shed 3 bases, and the junction held 5 bases outside the gene matches. CDR3 nucleotide sequence: TGTGCCAGCAGCCCCGGGACTAGCATCTACAATGAGCAGTTCTTC. The encoded protein is CASSPGTSIYNEQFF.

The CDR3 loop is CASSLSPGQSDEQYF. CDR3 DNA: TGTGCCAGCAGCTTATCCCCCGGGCAGAGTGACGAGCAGTACTTC. This chain joins TRBV11-2 and TRBJ2-7; D remains unclear. Germline lookup yields CDR1 SGHAT and CDR2 FQNNGV. This CDR3 contains 15 residues. V was trimmed by 2 bases and J by 5 bases, leaving 16 bases between them. The full variable domain, its missing parts supplied by reference TRBV11-2 and TRBJ2-7, is EAGVAQSPRYKIIEKRQSVAFWCNPISGHATLYWYQQILGQGPKLLIQFQNNGVVDDSQLPKDRFSAERLKGVDSTLKIQPAKLEDSAVYLCASSLSPGQSDEQYFGPGTRLTVT.

Notes on this clonotype: The junction departs from the called germline gene at one end, perhaps through a read error. This rearrangement joins TRBV12-3 or TRBV12-4 to TRBJ2-5, with no clear D. CDR3 length: 12 residues. The CDR3 nucleotides are TGTGTCAGCTGTGATAACCAAGAGGCCCAGTACTTC. Residues: CVSCDNQEAQYF.

V gene TRBV20-1 combines with J gene TRBJ1-1; no firm D call. The CDR3 length is 14 residues. Trimming took off 6 bases at V and 0 bases at J, with 14 bases between the two ends. CDR1 is DFQATT, CDR2 SNEGSKA, per germline (reference sequence). In DNA, the CDR3 is TGCAGTGCACCAAAACCCGGCCTGAACACTGAAGCTTTCTTT. This codes for CSAPKPGLNTEAFF.

The rearrangement uses TRBV10-3 and TRBJ2-2; 9 nucleotides line up with TRBD1. V lost 2 bases and J lost 5; bases outside the gene matches: 3. Germline V gene lookup returns CDR1 ENHRY and CDR2 SYGVKD. The CDR3 loop spans 15 amino acids. The CDR3 loop is CAISETGQGTGELFF. The CDR3 DNA is TGTGCCATCAGTGAGACGGGACAGGGAACCGGGGAGCTGTTTTTT.

The rearrangement uses TRBV24-1 and TRBJ2-7; 9 bases are a match to TRBD2. CDR1 is KGHDR and CDR2 is SFDVKD in the germline V gene. The V segment lost 5 bases and the J segment 6 bases; nucleotides outside the gene matches: 10. The CDR3 sequence is 15 residues long. CDR3 sequence: CATSAPAGGRSEQYF. In DNA, the CDR3 is TGTGCCACCAGTGCCCCCGCGGGGGGGAGGAGCGAGCAGTACTTC.

This CDR3 reads CSARKPDSGEQYF. The CDR3 nucleotides are TGCAGTGCTAGAAAGCCAGATTCGGGGGAGCAGTACTTC. The chain couples TRBV20-1 to TRBJ2-7; a weak D match, TRBD2 (5 bases). The length of the CDR3 is 13 residues. V was clipped by 2 bases and J by 7 bases, with 15 bases between them. Germline values: CDR1 DFQATT, CDR2 SNEGSKA (reference sequence).

The CDR3 nucleotides are TGTGCCACCAGTGAAGGGGTACAGGGGGCAGCTGGCTACACCTTC. This sequence encodes CATSEGVQGAAGYTF. This chain connects TRBV24-1 to TRBJ1-2, with 9 bases aligning to TRBD1. V trimming: 4 bases; J trimming: 7 bases; junction bases outside the gene matches: 9. The CDR3 extends over 15 amino acids. The germline gives CDR1 KGHDR, CDR2 SFDVKD.

This clonotype was seen only once. Mismatch with germline at one junction end may stem from a read error. J is TRBJ1-3 and V is TRBV7-3; perhaps TRBD1 as D (5 bases). Germline CDR1 reads SGHTA; CDR2 reads FQGTGA. The CDR3 length is 15 residues. The CDR3 is CASSQSLREPNTIYF. CDR3 DNA: TGCGCCAGCAGCCAGTCTCTCAGGGAACCAAACACCATATATTTT. Combining the CDR3 with reference TRBV7-3 and TRBJ1-3 gives the whole variable domain GAGVSQTPSNKVTEKGKYVELRCDPISGHTALYWYRQSLGQGPEFLIYFQGTGAADDSGLPNDRFFAVRPEGSVSTLKIQRTERGDSAVYLCASSQSLREPNTIYFGEGSWLTVV.

The V call is TRBV7-9, the J call TRBJ2-1; 9 bases are shared with TRBD1. The CDR3 is 13 amino acids. Germline assignment: CDR1 SEHNR and CDR2 FQNEAQ (reference sequence). With V trimmed by 7 bases and J by 9 bases, 7 bases remained unmatched. The CDR3 nucleotides are TGTGCCAGCACCGGACAGGGGCAAAGTGAGCAGTTCTTC. Translated, it gives CASTGQGQSEQFF.

This rearrangement joins TRBV7-9 to TRBJ2-3; 13 nucleotides align to TRBD2. Trimming took 1 base from V and 11 from J; bases not matched to a gene: 9. Germline CDR1 is SEHNR and CDR2 is FQNEAQ (reference sequence). The CDR3 is 16 residues long. CDR3 in amino acids: CASSLGSLAGGNEQYF. The CDR3 DNA is TGTGCCAGCAGCTTAGGGTCACTAGCGGGGGGGAATGAGCAGTATTTT. The variable domain in full, completed from reference TRBV7-9 and TRBJ2-3, reads DTGVSQNPRHKITKRGQNVTFRCDPISEHNRLYWYRQTLGQGPEFLTYFQNEAQLEKSRLLSDRFSAERPKGSFSTLEIQRTEQGDSAMYLCASSLGSLAGGNEQYFGPGTRLTVL.

The CDR3, as DNA: TGCAGCGCTGCCGGGATTGGGAGGGCCTGTGGGGCCAACGTCCTGACTTTC. It is translated as CSAAGIGRACGANVLTF. The chain couples TRBV29-1 to TRBJ2-6; TRBD2 matches 7 bases. Germline lookup yields CDR1 SQVTM and CDR2 ANQGSEA. The CDR3 extends over 17 amino acids. The V segment lost 7 bases and the J segment 3 bases; nucleotides outside the gene matches: 15.